This TCR beta chain was obtained from a study of blood T cell repertoires in COVID-19. Clinical histories supplied by participants themselves formed the basis of cohort assignment. Either two negative PCRs, clearance, or symptom resolution qualified Cohort 3 donors as recovered. Original methodology: Amplification of reference gene primers provided the estimated nucleated cell counts. TCRdb's table, derived via immunoSEQ multiplex PCR, lists solely in-frame clones and lacks some. V and J calls and clone size are copied from that table; D and trimming were computed from the DNA. The profile shows approximately 480,000 clones, approximately 86% of them singletons. CDR3 length: 15 residues. Per the germline V gene, CDR1 is MNHEY and CDR2 is SMNVEV (reference sequence). For this clone: One end of the junction is discordant with germline, which a read error may explain.

This chain links TRBV27 with TRBJ1-1; TRBD1 agrees at 10 bases. The specimen was PBMCs or T cells enriched from blood (not recorded which). The TCR was taken from a woman between 18 and 29 years old who had recovered from COVID-19. The CDR3 is CASSLSRDRGTEAFF. CDR3 in DNA: TGTGCCAGCAGTCTATCCCGGGACAGGGGCACTGAAGCTTTCTTT.